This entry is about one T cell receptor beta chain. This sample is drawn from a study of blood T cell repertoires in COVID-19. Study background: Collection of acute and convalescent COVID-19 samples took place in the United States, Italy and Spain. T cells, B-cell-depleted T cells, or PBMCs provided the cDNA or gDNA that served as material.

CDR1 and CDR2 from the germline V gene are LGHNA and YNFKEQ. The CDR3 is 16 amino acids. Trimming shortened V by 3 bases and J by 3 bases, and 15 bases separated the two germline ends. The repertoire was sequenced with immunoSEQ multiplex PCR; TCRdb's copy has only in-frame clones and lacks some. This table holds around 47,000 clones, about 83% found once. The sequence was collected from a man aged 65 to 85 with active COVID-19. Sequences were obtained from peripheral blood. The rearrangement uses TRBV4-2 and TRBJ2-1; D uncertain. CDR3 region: CASSQLEILDYNEQFF. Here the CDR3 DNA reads TGTGCCAGCAGCCAGCTAGAAATCCTCGACTACAATGAGCAGTTCTTC.